This passage covers 32 T cell receptor beta chains from one sample sequenced in a study of blood T cells in healthy people across ages. Together with a sample-barcoded 5' primer, a J-beta primer mix was included in a second PCR lasting roughly 6 to 12 cycles. TCRdb re-derived calls from the 5' RACE reads in MiXCR, one entry per CDR3 protein. The sample consists of roughly 2 million distinct CDR3 sequences, 40% to 55% of them appearing once. Specimen: blood. The receptors originated from a woman between 35 and 50 years old in good health.

The rearrangement uses TRBV7-8 and TRBJ1-6, with D unresolved. The CDR3 runs to 17 residues. Trimming took 3 bases from V and 8 from J, leaving 20 bases between them. Germline-derived CDR1 and CDR2 are SGHVS and FQNEAQ. The CDR3 protein is CASSLRPPARTDSPLHF. The CDR3 DNA reads TGTGCCAGCAGCTTGAGGCCCCCGGCGCGAACTGATTCACCCCTCCACTTT.

The sample holds a few counts of this clonotype. The gene calls are TRBV28 and TRBJ2-4; 7 nucleotides agree with TRBD1. With 2 bases clipped from V and 4 bases from J, the junction kept 5 bases outside the gene matches. The CDR3 totals 15 residues. The germline V gene has CDR1 MDHEN and CDR2 SYDVKM. CDR3 sequence (DNA): TGTGCCAGCAGTTTAAGGGGGCACATGAAAAACATTCAGTACTTC. Translating it yields CASSLRGHMKNIQYF.

This clonotype was seen a handful of times. J is TRBJ2-1 and V is TRBV28, with TRBD1 matching 9 bases. CDR1 and CDR2 from the germline V gene are MDHEN and SYDVKM. Trimming took 6 bases from V and 3 from J; bases not matched to a gene: 9. The CDR3 is 16 residues long. The DNA for the CDR3 is TGTGCCAGCAGCCGACAGGGGGGGGTGAGCTACAATGAGCAGTTCTTC. Translating it yields CASSRQGGVSYNEQFF.

This clonotype was seen a single time. The chain has TRBV6-6 and TRBJ2-4; perhaps D is TRBD1 or TRBD2 (5 bases each). Trimming pared 0 bases from V and 1 base from J, leaving 13 bases between. The CDR3 has 17 residues. Germline V gives CDR1 MNHNY, CDR2 SVGAGI (reference sequence). CDR3 residues: CASSYSGDGGAKNIQYF. The CDR3 DNA follows: TGTGCCAGCAGTTACTCGGGGGACGGCGGGGCCAAAAACATTCAGTACTTC.

This chain joins TRBV24-1 and TRBJ2-3, with D tentatively TRBD1 (6 bases). This CDR3 is 14 amino acids long. V dropped 9 bases and J dropped 6 bases, with 18 bases sitting between them. The germline CDR1 and CDR2 sequences are KGHDR and SFDVKD. The CDR3 DNA reads TGTGCCACCCCCAGGGGACGGGAATCGGATACGCAGTATTTT. Encoded protein: CATPRGRESDTQYF.

A remark on this clonotype: One end of the junction does not line up with germline, which may come from a read error. The chain links TRBV7-2 to TRBJ2-3; no reliable D call. The CDR3 contains 12 residues. Germline lookup yields CDR1 SGHTA and CDR2 FQGNSA. The DNA for the CDR3 is TGTGCCGGCAGCTTAGAAACTTTTACGCAGTATTTT. Protein sequence: CAGSLETFTQYF.

The chain joins TRBV4-3 to TRBJ2-1; 10 bases agree with TRBD2. Germline V gives CDR1 LGHNA, CDR2 YSLEER. V lost 4 bases to trimming and J lost 3 bases; unmatched junction nucleotides: 9. The CDR3 runs 17 residues. The CDR3 DNA reads TGCGCCAGCAGCCGAGTCAGCGGGGGGGCCAACTACAATGAGCAGTTCTTC. Protein sequence: CASSRVSGGANYNEQFF.

This clonotype showed up just a few times. Its ends do not fully match the called genes, so a read error is possible. The rearrangement joins TRBV7-3 to TRBJ2-3; D gene unclear. Germline CDR1 is SGHTA and CDR2 is FQGTGA. This CDR3 comprises 13 residues. The CDR3 region has the DNA TGCGCCAGCAGCTTAGAGAACACAGATACGCAGTATTTT. Translating gives CASSLENTDTQYF.

This clonotype has just a few counts. The rearrangement links TRBV7-2 to TRBJ2-5; 13 bases match TRBD2. This CDR3 comprises 16 residues. Germline CDR1 is SGHTA and CDR2 is FQGNSA. The V and J ends lost 2 bases and 2 bases, in that order; junction bases with no gene match: 2. In DNA form, the CDR3 reads TGTGCCAGCAGCTTACCGGGACTAGCGGGGCAAGAGACCCAGTACTTC. Translation: CASSLPGLAGQETQYF.

V usage is TRBV29-1 and J usage is TRBJ2-5; the D gene could be TRBD1 or TRBD2 (6 bases each). The CDR3 is 15 residues long. Germline CDR1 reads SQVTM; CDR2 reads ANQGSEA. The V and J ends lost 6 bases and 3 bases respectively, with 20 bases between them. The CDR3 DNA is TGCAGCGTGGGGGGCCAGGCGGGGTTGGAAGAGACCCAGTACTTC. This encodes CSVGGQAGLEETQYF.

V usage is TRBV9 and J usage is TRBJ2-1; D is uncertain. Trimming pared 4 bases from V and 9 bases from J, leaving 11 bases between. The CDR3 sequence is 12 residues long. In germline, CDR1 is SGDLS, CDR2 YYNGEE. DNA for the CDR3: TGTGCCAGCAGCCCCCGAATCGGTGAGCAGTTCTTC. It is translated as CASSPRIGEQFF. Filled out from reference TRBV9 and TRBJ2-1, the complete variable domain reads DSGVTQTPKHLITATGQRVTLRCSPRSGDLSVYWYQQSLDQGLQFLIQYYNGEERAKGNILERFSAQQFPDLHSELNLSSLELGDSALYFCASSPRIGEQFFGPGTRLTVL.

Concerning this clonotype itself: This clone may be a read error of a much larger clone one base away. V and J are TRBV7-8 and TRBJ2-3, with D tentatively TRBD2 (5 bases). Trimming shortened V by 1 base and J by 2 bases, and 10 bases separated the two germline ends. The CDR3 is made up of 15 amino acids. Germline V gene data show CDR1 as SGHVS and CDR2 as FQNEAQ. The CDR3 protein is CASSLDGVVTDTQYF. DNA for the CDR3: TGTGCCAGCAGCTTAGACGGGGTTGTCACAGATACGCAGTATTTT.

This clonotype was observed once. V is TRBV11-2 and J is TRBJ1-1; 7 nucleotides align to TRBD1. Germline CDR1 and CDR2: SGHAT and FQNNGV. The CDR3 has 15 residues. V trimming: 1 base; J trimming: 4 bases; junction bases outside the gene matches: 6. The CDR3 coding sequence is TGTGCCAGCAGCTTAGGGTCAGGGGGGAGCACTGAAGCTTTCTTT. Translation gives CASSLGSGGSTEAFF.

The sample holds one count of this clonotype. The gene calls are TRBV5-1 and TRBJ2-3; TRBD2 agrees at 7 bases. After removal of 4 bases from V and 3 bases from J, the junction contained 11 bases not matched to a gene. The CDR3 extends over 16 amino acids. Germline CDR1 is SGHRS and CDR2 is YFSETQ. CDR3 in DNA: TGCGCCAGCAGCCCGGTCCCGCTGGGAGGGACAGATACGCAGTATTTT. Translating it yields CASSPVPLGGTDTQYF.

Regarding this clonotype: At one end, the junction sequence differs from germline, possibly due to a read error. V and J are TRBV7-9 and TRBJ2-3; no reliable D call. CDR1 and CDR2 (germline): SEHNR, FQNEAQ (reference sequence). The CDR3 covers 12 residues. This CDR3 is CACSPGTDTQYF. The CDR3 DNA sequence: TGTGCCTGCAGCCCGGGCACAGATACGCAGTATTTT. Full variable domain (missing parts from reference TRBV7-9 and TRBJ2-3): DTGVSQNPRHKITKRGQNVTFRCDPISEHNRLYWYRQTLGQGPEFLTYFQNEAQLEKSRLLSDRFSAERPKGSFSTLEIQRTEQGDSAMYLCACSPGTDTQYFGPGTRLTVL.

CDR3 in amino acids: CASSILEGLLGETQYF. The CDR3 bases are TGTGCCAGCAGCATCCTAGAGGGGCTGCTGGGGGAGACCCAGTACTTC. The chain joins TRBV25-1 to TRBJ2-5, with D perhaps assigned TRBD1 or TRBD2 (5 bases each). The CDR3 contains 16 residues. V lost 6 bases to trimming and J lost 5 bases, with 22 bases between them. CDR1 MGHDK and CDR2 SYGVNS come from the germline V gene.

This clonotype has only a few counts. The chain links TRBV29-1 to TRBJ1-2; the D gene is possibly TRBD1 (5 bases). V lost 6 bases, J lost 8 bases, and 13 bases lay in between. From germline, CDR1 is SQVTM and CDR2 ANQGSEA. The CDR3 has 11 amino acids. This chain's CDR3 is CSVETRGGYTF. DNA for the CDR3: TGCAGCGTCGAAACGCGGGGGGGCTACACCTTC.

The chain employs TRBV4-2 and TRBJ2-4, with no clear D. Judging by the DNA end, TRBJ2-7 fits better; the J call may be wrong. This CDR3 is built from 16 residues. CDR1 and CDR2 from the germline V gene are LGHNA and YNFKEQ. CDR3 sequence reads: CASSQENWYETDEQYF. DNA for the CDR3: TGTGCCAGCAGCCAAGAAAACTGGTACGAGACGGACGAGCAGTACTTC.

J is TRBJ2-7 and V is TRBV5-1; possible D gene TRBD2, 8 bases. The CDR3 contains 15 residues. Trimming left V 0 bases short and J 10 bases short, with 20 bases between. The germline V gene has CDR1 SGHRS and CDR2 YFSETQ. CDR3 nucleotide sequence: TGCGCCAGCAGCTTGGTACGAGCGGGGGCAGGGGGACAGTACTTC. It codes for CASSLVRAGAGGQYF. Full variable domain (remainder filled in from reference TRBV5-1 and TRBJ2-7): KAGVTQTPRYLIKTRGQQVTLSCSPISGHRSVSWYQQTPGQGLQFLFEYFSETQRNKGNFPGRFSGRQFSNSRSEMNVSTLELGDSALYLCASSLVRAGAGGQYFGPGTRLTVT.

V gene TRBV28 combines with J gene TRBJ1-1, with D tentatively TRBD1 (5 bases). Trimming removed 3 bases at V and 6 bases at J, with 11 bases between. The CDR3 spans 13 residues. Germline V gives CDR1 MDHEN, CDR2 SYDVKM. CDR3 nucleotide sequence: TGTGCCAGCAGTTTGGTAAGGGGCCCTGAAGCTTTCTTT. Protein sequence: CASSLVRGPEAFF.

The genes are TRBV6-5 and TRBJ1-1, with TRBD1 matching 8 bases. V shed 6 bases, J shed 10 bases, and the junction held 10 bases outside the gene matches. The germline CDR1 and CDR2 sequences are MNHEY and SVGAGI. CDR3 size: 13 residues. DNA of the CDR3: TGTGCCAGCAGAGGTGGTAGCGGACAGGGAGCTTTCTTT. This gives the protein CASRGGSGQGAFF.

V gene TRBV28 combines with J gene TRBJ2-3; D not certain. Per the germline V gene, CDR1 is MDHEN and CDR2 is SYDVKM. Deletions cut 6 bases from V and 2 bases from J, with 12 bases between. The CDR3 has 14 residues. The CDR3 DNA reads TGTGCCAGCAGCCAAGAAGCCCTCACAGATACGCAGTATTTT. Translating it yields CASSQEALTDTQYF.

J is TRBJ2-1 and V is TRBV27; 9 positions match TRBD2. The CDR3 runs to 16 residues. V was pared by 5 bases and J by 3 bases, with 8 bases of the junction left unmatched. Looked up from germline, CDR1 is MNHEY and CDR2 is SMNVEV (reference sequence). The CDR3 bases are TGTGCCAGCAGTACCTCTAGCGGGGAGCTCTACAATGAGCAGTTCTTC. Translating it yields CASSTSSGELYNEQFF.

This clonotype came up a few times. V and J are TRBV20-1 and TRBJ2-7; a possible D gene is TRBD1 (6 bases). Looked up from germline, CDR1 is DFQATT and CDR2 is SNEGSKA (reference sequence). CDR3 size: 14 residues. Trimming shortened V by 5 bases and J by 7 bases, and 21 bases separated the two germline ends. The CDR3 spells CSAPRDNPYNEQYF. In DNA form, the CDR3 reads TGCAGTGCTCCCCGGGACAACCCCTACAATGAGCAGTACTTC.

The V call is TRBV20-1, the J call TRBJ1-4; D ambiguous. The CDR3 contains 14 residues. Germline V lookup: CDR1 DFQATT, CDR2 SNEGSKA (reference sequence). The ends were cut back, 5 bases at V and 8 bases at J, with 18 bases in the middle. The CDR3 reads CSAPTRMSLEKLFF. In DNA form, the CDR3 reads TGCAGTGCTCCTACACGGATGAGCCTCGAAAAACTGTTTTTT.

The rearrangement links TRBV12-3 or TRBV12-4 to TRBJ1-6; no firm D call. The V end was cut by 3 bases, the J end by 3 bases, with 9 bases between. The CDR3 totals 15 residues. Written as DNA, the CDR3 is TGTGCCAGCAGTTTGGACGCAATCTATAATTCACCCCTCCACTTT. Residues: CASSLDAIYNSPLHF.

The chain couples TRBV6-1 to TRBJ1-1, with D maybe TRBD1 (5 bases). Trimming took 0 bases from V and 0 from J, leaving 17 bases between them. This CDR3 has 18 amino acids. The germline V gene encodes CDR1 MNHNS and CDR2 SASEGT. CDR3 nucleotide sequence: TGTGCCAGCAGTGAAGCTCTACGCAGGGTCGGGATGAACACTGAAGCTTTCTTT. Translating it yields CASSEALRRVGMNTEAFF.

This rearrangement joins TRBV12-3 or TRBV12-4 to TRBJ2-7, with a possible D match to TRBD1 (6 bases). The CDR3 totals 15 residues. Trimming removed 5 bases at V and 5 bases at J, with 19 bases between. CDR3 nucleotide sequence: TGTGCCAGCAGTCCTTCAGGGGCGAATCTTCACGAGCAGTACTTC. As protein: CASSPSGANLHEQYF.

CDR3: CSARDRTGGSYEQYF. In nucleotides, the CDR3 is TGCAGTGCTAGAGACCGAACAGGGGGCTCCTACGAGCAGTACTTC. V is TRBV20-1 and J is TRBJ2-7; 8 nucleotides agree with TRBD1. From germline, CDR1 is DFQATT and CDR2 SNEGSKA (reference sequence). CDR3 length: 15 residues. The V segment lost 0 bases and the J segment 0 bases; nucleotides outside the gene matches: 4.

In regard to this clonotype: At one of its ends the junction is not consistent with the germline gene, which may arise from a read error. V usage is TRBV27 and J usage is TRBJ2-5; TRBD2 is a possible D gene (5 bases). Germline V gene lookup returns CDR1 MNHEY and CDR2 SMNVEV (reference sequence). The CDR3 is 13 residues long. Here the CDR3 reads CASSPWTQEPQYF. In DNA form, the CDR3 reads TGTGCCAGCAGTCCCTGGACTCAAGAGCCCCAGTACTTC.

In nucleotides, the CDR3 is TGCAGTGCTAGAGACCTGGTACAGGGGGTTGGGGCTTTCTTT. It specifies CSARDLVQGVGAFF. This chain connects TRBV20-1 to TRBJ1-1; TRBD1 agrees at 8 bases. This CDR3 is 14 amino acids long. Trimming took 0 bases from V and 11 from J; bases not matched to a gene: 11. The germline V gene has CDR1 DFQATT and CDR2 SNEGSKA (reference sequence).

The chain joins TRBV12-3 or TRBV12-4 to TRBJ2-3; no clear D gene. The CDR3 loop spans 14 amino acids. The germline V and J ends were trimmed by 3 bases and 6 bases, with 13 bases remaining between them. This chain's CDR3 is CASSFYPQGDTQYF. CDR3 sequence (DNA): TGTGCCAGCAGTTTCTACCCCCAAGGGGATACGCAGTATTTT.